This TCR beta chain appears in the sequencing data of a study of blood T cells in healthy people across ages. About the research overall: Per two T cells, about one barcoded beta molecule was captured through template switching. General study findings and limits: Estimated diversity that came from one million T cells was considered an underestimate. Naive CD4+ cells and diversity were both higher in long-lived donors than in aged donors.

The table lists this clonotype with a few counts. The antigen remains undetermined. From germline, CDR1 is SGDLS and CDR2 YYNGEE. The V and J ends lost 4 bases and 6 bases, in that order; junction bases with no gene match: 4. This CDR3 spans 15 amino acids. The authors ran a second PCR of 7 to 11 cycles using a sample-barcoded 5' primer and a J-beta primer mix. MiXCR, applied by TCRdb to the 5' RACE reads, yields one record per CDR3 protein. The table has roughly 800,000 distinct CDR3 sequences, roughly 64% seen once. This TCR was sampled from a man between 25 and 39 years old in good health. The gene calls are TRBV9 and TRBJ2-1; 13 nucleotides match TRBD2. The source material was blood. For the CDR3, the DNA is TGTGCCAGCAGCCCATGGACTAGCGGGAGCAATGAGCAGTTCTTC. It encodes CASSPWTSGSNEQFF.